The 32 T cell receptor beta chains below all came from one sample that was sequenced in a study of cytomegalovirus exposure and HLA in healthy donors. Generated by immunoSEQ multiplex PCR, the TCRdb table keeps only in-frame clones and is missing some. The table has about 54,000 clones, about 92% seen once. Source material: PBMCs. These receptors came from a woman aged 18-30 years in good health and CMV-seropositive.

This chain links TRBV19 with TRBJ1-1; no reliable D call. The V and J ends lost 1 base and 6 bases respectively, with 9 bases between them. The CDR3 is 13 residues long. CDR1 and CDR2 from the germline V gene are LNHDA and SQIVND (reference sequence). The DNA for the CDR3 is TGTGCCAGTAGTATAGGTGCACTAGCTGAAGCTTTCTTT. Encoded protein: CASSIGALAEAFF. The full variable domain, completed using reference TRBV19 and TRBJ1-1, is DGGITQSPKYLFRKEGQNVTLSCEQNLNHDAMYWYRQDPGQGLRLIYYSQIVNDFQKGDIAEGYSVSREKKESFPLTVTSAQKNPTAFYLCASSIGALAEAFFGQGTRLTVV.

CDR3 nucleotide sequence: TGCGCCAGCAGCCACCGGGAGGGCCGACTAGCGGGTAACTACAATGAGCAGTTCTTC. Residues: CASSHREGRLAGNYNEQFF. The rearrangement links TRBV4-1 to TRBJ2-1; 10 bases are shared with TRBD2. V lost 3 bases, J lost 3 bases, and 14 bases stayed unmatched. The CDR3 consists of 19 residues. CDR1 and CDR2 (germline): MGHRA, YSYEKL.

The chain is built from TRBV7-9 and TRBJ1-2; possibly TRBD1 for D (5 bases). There are 15 residues in the CDR3. Germline values: CDR1 SEHNR, CDR2 FQNEAQ (reference sequence). V dropped 1 base and J dropped 5 bases, with 14 bases sitting between them. This chain's CDR3 is CASSLEAGPIYGYTF. The CDR3, as DNA: TGTGCCAGCAGCTTAGAGGCAGGGCCTATTTATGGCTACACCTTC.

The chain combines TRBV6-5 with TRBJ1-4; possible D gene TRBD1, 5 bases. The CDR3 totals 15 residues. Trimming stripped 5 bases from V and 4 bases from J, with 14 bases between. Germline loops: CDR1 MNHEY, CDR2 SVGAGI. As DNA, the CDR3 is TGTGCCAGCAGTGTCCCGACAGTGATTAATGAAAAACTGTTTTTT. This codes for CASSVPTVINEKLFF.

This chain links TRBV10-3 with TRBJ1-5; the match to TRBD1 covers 9 bases. Looked up from germline, CDR1 is ENHRY and CDR2 is SYGVKD. The CDR3 has 15 amino acids. Trimming at V came to 6 bases and at J to 7 bases, leaving 10 bases not matched to a gene. In DNA, the CDR3 is TGTGCCATCAGCACTGGACAGGGGAGAGGCCAGCCCCAGCATTTT. Its translation: CAISTGQGRGQPQHF.

The J gene is TRBJ1-6, the V gene TRBV9, with 8 nucleotides matching TRBD1. The germline CDR1 and CDR2 sequences are SGDLS and YYNGEE. This CDR3 comprises 16 residues. The trim removed 0 bases at V and 6 bases at J, leaving 5 bases unmatched. The CDR3 sequence: CASSVADRAVNSPLHF. CDR3 DNA sequence: TGTGCCAGCAGCGTAGCGGACAGGGCGGTTAATTCACCCCTCCACTTT.

This chain connects TRBV6-6 to TRBJ1-2; possible D gene TRBD1, 6 bases. Germline CDR1 and CDR2: MNHNY and SVGAGI (reference sequence). CDR3 length: 14 residues. Deletions cut 1 base from V and 1 base from J, with 7 bases between. The CDR3 bases are TGTGCCAGCAGTTACTACAGGGATAACTATGGCTACACCTTC. This codes for CASSYYRDNYGYTF.

The genes are TRBV28 and TRBJ2-3; 8 nucleotides agree with TRBD1. Trimming cost V 5 bases and J 4 bases; bases outside gene matches: 5. The V gene's germline CDR1 is MDHEN and CDR2 SYDVKM. There are 14 residues in the CDR3. CDR3 bases: TGTGCCAGCAGTCGACAGGGGATCCCAGATACGCAGTATTTT. It specifies CASSRQGIPDTQYF.

The rearrangement links TRBV7-3 to TRBJ2-1, with 7 bases identical to TRBD2. The germline gives CDR1 SGHTA, CDR2 FQGTGA. Germline trimming cut 5 bases from V and 3 bases from J; bases unmatched to any gene: 4. The CDR3 runs to 14 residues. The CDR3 coding sequence is TGTGCCAGCAGCACCGGACTAGGCTACAATGAGCAGTTCTTC. Protein: CASSTGLGYNEQFF.

The V gene is TRBV6-5, the J gene TRBJ2-7; TRBD1 matches at 9 bases. The CDR3 has 14 residues. The V gene end was trimmed by 0 bases and the J gene end by 3 bases; junction bases not matched to a gene: 0. The germline V gene has CDR1 MNHEY and CDR2 SVGAGI. The CDR3 region has the DNA TGTGCCAGCAGTTACTCGACAGGGGGCTACGAGCAGTACTTC. Protein product: CASSYSTGGYEQYF.

The V and J genes are TRBV19 and TRBJ1-1, with TRBD1 as a possible D gene (6 bases). The CDR3 sequence is 14 residues long. The germline V gene has CDR1 LNHDA and CDR2 SQIVND (reference sequence). V gave up 5 bases and J gave up 6 bases, with 16 bases separating them. The CDR3 region is CASSYRQGTSEAFF. The CDR3 DNA is TGTGCCAGTAGTTATCGCCAGGGGACCTCTGAAGCTTTCTTT.

The chain uses TRBV7-6 and TRBJ2-1; TRBD1 matches 9 bases. Losses at the gene ends were 3 bases for V and 6 bases for J; bases not matched to a gene: 6. CDR1 and CDR2 (germline): SGHVS, FNYEAQ. This CDR3 is 15 amino acids long. The CDR3 region is CASSFGTGLGNEQFF. The CDR3 nucleotides read TGTGCCAGCAGCTTCGGGACAGGGTTGGGCAATGAGCAGTTCTTC.

With respect to this clone: At one of its ends the junction is not consistent with the germline gene, which may arise from a read error. The identical CDR3 is also encoded by other nucleotide sequences in the sample. The chain links TRBV5-6 to TRBJ2-3, with TRBD2 identical over 12 bases. From germline, CDR1 is SGHDT and CDR2 YYEEEE. CDR3 length: 17 amino acids. CDR3 residues: CASSAAGTSGSTDTQYF. The CDR3 region has the DNA TGCGCCAGCAGCGCCGCCGGGACTAGCGGGAGCACAGATACGCAGTATTTT.

The genes are TRBV2 and TRBJ1-2; TRBD1 agrees at 7 bases. V shed 2 bases, J shed 0 bases, and the junction held 6 bases outside the gene matches. The CDR3 has 16 residues. From germline, CDR1 is SNHLY and CDR2 FYNNEI. The CDR3 nucleotides read TGTGCCAGCAGTGAACCCAGGGACAGAACTAACTATGGCTACACCTTC. Translated, it gives CASSEPRDRTNYGYTF.

V is TRBV23-1 and J is TRBJ1-6, with D perhaps matching TRBD1 (5 bases). TRBV23-1 is designated an ORF whose function remains uncertain. V was shortened by 8 bases and J by 2 bases, with 16 bases between the two germline ends. The CDR3 length is 16 residues. This CDR3 reads CASSGRGGTYNSPLHF. DNA of the CDR3: TGCGCCAGCTCAGGGCGGGGGGGTACCTATAATTCACCCCTCCACTTT.

This chain links TRBV6-5 with TRBJ1-1, with D perhaps TRBD1 (5 bases). The CDR3 is made up of 14 amino acids. Trimming cost V 6 bases and J 3 bases, with 14 bases left between them. Germline V gene sequence: CDR1 MNHEY, CDR2 SVGAGI. CDR3 DNA: TGTGCCAGCAGAGGAAGTCCAGGGCACACTGAAGCTTTCTTT. Its protein is CASRGSPGHTEAFF.

This sequence joins TRBV25-1 and TRBJ2-3, with 7 bases fitting TRBD1. V trimming: 5 bases; J trimming: 8 bases; junction bases outside the gene matches: 13. The CDR3 sequence is 15 residues long. Germline V gene data show CDR1 as MGHDK and CDR2 as SYGVNS. The CDR3 region has the DNA TGTGCCAGCAGTCGGCAGACAGGGTGGATGGGTACGCAGTATTTT. This encodes CASSRQTGWMGTQYF. The whole variable domain, remainder taken from reference TRBV25-1 and TRBJ2-3, is EADIYQTPRYLVIGTGKKITLECSQTMGHDKMYWYQQDPGMELHLIHYSYGVNSTEKGDLSSESTVSRIRTEHFPLTLESARPSHTSQYLCASSRQTGWMGTQYFGPGTRLTVL.

This clone was seen just once. The chain links TRBV14 to TRBJ2-7; 7 nucleotides line up with TRBD2. Germline trimming cut 4 bases from V and 4 bases from J; bases unmatched to any gene: 7. CDR1 is SGHDN, CDR2 FVKESK, per germline. This CDR3 contains 14 residues. The CDR3 DNA is TGTGCCAGCAGCCCCAAAGCGGGGCGTTACGAGCAGTACTTC. Protein: CASSPKAGRYEQYF.

The rearrangement uses TRBV2 and TRBJ1-2; 9 bases match TRBD1. CDR3 length equals 14 residues. CDR1 is SNHLY, CDR2 FYNNEI, per germline. The V gene end was trimmed by 0 bases and the J gene end by 6 bases; junction bases not matched to a gene: 2. As DNA, the CDR3 is TGTGCCAGCAGTGAAGCGGGACAGGGCAATGGCTACACCTTC. It translates to CASSEAGQGNGYTF.

This chain uses TRBV28 with TRBJ2-5; weak D call: TRBD1 (5 bases). The CDR3 sequence is 15 residues long. V was clipped by 5 bases and J by 4 bases, with 17 bases between them. Germline lookup yields CDR1 MDHEN and CDR2 SYDVKM. The CDR3 sequence: CASSQQAIAGETQYF. CDR3 nucleotide sequence: TGTGCCAGCAGTCAACAGGCCATTGCCGGAGAGACCCAGTACTTC.

The genes are TRBV7-3 and TRBJ1-1; TRBD1 is a possible D gene (5 bases). The V gene lost 0 bases and the J gene lost 1 base, with 12 bases spanning the gap. The CDR3 has 16 amino acids. CDR1 is SGHTA and CDR2 is FQGTGA in the germline V gene. CDR3 in amino acids: CASSLTDTGGNTEAFF. The DNA of the CDR3 is TGTGCCAGCAGCTTAACAGATACCGGGGGGAACACTGAAGCTTTCTTT.

About this clone: Its ends do not fully match the called genes, so a read error is possible. The chain employs TRBV5-1 and TRBJ1-1; a weak D match, TRBD1 (5 bases). Germline V gives CDR1 SGHRS, CDR2 YFSETQ. This CDR3 region has 15 residues. The CDR3 DNA follows: TGCGCCAGCAGGTTGGCGGGGGGGTTGAACACTGAAGCTTTCTTT. Protein: CASRLAGGLNTEAFF.

The rearrangement uses TRBV6-1 and TRBJ1-3; perhaps TRBD1 as D (5 bases). V lost 2 bases and J 2 bases, leaving 10 bases between the germline ends. Germline values: CDR1 MNHNS, CDR2 SASEGT. The CDR3 totals 15 residues. The CDR3 region is CASSEQRGAGNTIYF. The CDR3 DNA follows: TGTGCCAGCAGTGAACAGCGGGGGGCTGGAAACACCATATATTTT.

This sequence joins TRBV9 and TRBJ2-1; 8 bases line up with TRBD2. V shed 0 bases, J shed 7 bases, and the junction held 6 bases outside the gene matches. Germline V lookup: CDR1 SGDLS, CDR2 YYNGEE. This CDR3 contains 15 residues. The CDR3, as DNA: TGTGCCAGCAGCGTAGGGTTAGCGGGGAGTAATGAGCAGTTCTTC. This encodes CASSVGLAGSNEQFF.

The chain couples TRBV10-3 to TRBJ2-1; TRBD2 agrees at 11 bases. The V gene's germline CDR1 is ENHRY and CDR2 SYGVKD. V shed 8 bases, J shed 7 bases, and the junction held 13 bases outside the gene matches. This CDR3 has 16 amino acids. CDR3 residues: CAIQISGGAGGNEQFF. For the CDR3, the DNA is TGTGCCATCCAAATTAGCGGGGGGGCCGGCGGGAATGAGCAGTTCTTC.

This sequence joins TRBV28 and TRBJ1-4; 8 bases agree with TRBD1. The V gene's germline CDR1 is MDHEN and CDR2 SYDVKM. Unmatched junction bases numbered 11, after V lost 4 bases and J lost 4 bases. CDR3 length equals 17 residues. CDR3 amino acids: CASSSMLVQGGNEKLFF. CDR3 bases: TGTGCCAGCAGTTCGATGTTAGTACAGGGGGGTAATGAAAAACTGTTTTTT.

The chain employs TRBV5-6 and TRBJ2-1; TRBD1 matches 8 bases. Germline V gene data show CDR1 as SGHDT and CDR2 as YYEEEE. This CDR3 is 16 amino acids long. V lost 4 bases and J lost 4; bases outside the gene matches: 10. Here the CDR3 reads CASSGGFRDRYNEQFF. The CDR3 coding sequence is TGTGCCAGCAGCGGGGGCTTCCGGGACAGGTACAATGAGCAGTTCTTC.

The genes are TRBV30 and TRBJ1-3; weak D call: TRBD1 (6 bases). The CDR3 is 13 amino acids. With 3 bases removed from V and 8 bases from J, the gap between germline ends came to 14 bases. Germline V gene lookup returns CDR1 GTSNPN and CDR2 SVGIG (reference sequence). CDR3 bases: TGTGCCTGGAGGTACCCACAGGGATACACCATATATTTT. This codes for CAWRYPQGYTIYF.

CDR3 nucleotide sequence: TGCAGCGTTGATTGGGACGACAGGGGGCGGCGGATAGAGACCCAGTACTTC. As protein: CSVDWDDRGRRIETQYF. This chain connects TRBV29-1 to TRBJ2-5; 10 nucleotides agree with TRBD1. V lost 3 bases to trimming and J lost 4 bases; unmatched junction nucleotides: 14. The length of the CDR3 is 17 residues. Per germline, CDR1 SQVTM and CDR2 ANQGSEA.

V gene TRBV7-2 combines with J gene TRBJ1-1, with D perhaps matching TRBD1 (6 bases). CDR1 is SGHTA, CDR2 FQGNSA, per germline. The CDR3 is made up of 14 amino acids. V lost 2 bases and J 2 bases, leaving 9 bases between the germline ends. CDR3 bases: TGTGCCAGCAGCTTACAGGGGCTAAACACTGAAGCTTTCTTT. Its protein is CASSLQGLNTEAFF.

J is TRBJ2-5 and V is TRBV6-4; 7 nucleotides line up with TRBD2. The CDR3 is 18 residues long. Per germline, CDR1 MRHNA and CDR2 SNTAGT. The V segment lost 0 bases and the J segment 1 base; nucleotides outside the gene matches: 11. CDR3 amino acids: CASSDSRELAEIQETQYF. DNA of the CDR3: TGTGCCAGCAGTGACTCCCGTGAGCTAGCGGAGATCCAAGAGACCCAGTACTTC.

The chain has TRBV5-1 and TRBJ1-3; D perhaps matches TRBD1 (5 bases). The CDR3 consists of 17 residues. Germline loops: CDR1 SGHRS, CDR2 YFSETQ. The V gene lost 0 bases and the J gene lost 0 bases, with 13 bases spanning the gap. CDR3 amino acids: CASSLVERGGSGNTIYF. The CDR3 coding sequence is TGCGCCAGCAGCTTGGTCGAAAGGGGCGGCTCTGGAAACACCATATATTTT.